The rows below give T cell receptor beta chains drawn from one sample of a study of shared clonotypes between healthy human individuals. The data were produced by immunoSEQ multiplex PCR, yet TCRdb's version contains in-frame clones alone and is incomplete. The sample carries more than 2,000,000 clones, around 90% recorded once. Sequencing was done on a sample of naive CD4+ T cells sorted from blood. These receptors all come from a man between 18 and 29 years old in good health. Both conserved end residues are part of each CDR3. D genes are given only for firm matches. Clone sizes are given selectively: once, few, many, or a class where the clone is expanded.

clone size,J gene,V gene,D gene,CDR3 protein,CDR3 DNA
NA,TRBJ2-1,TRBV27,TRBD1,CASSLNRGENEQFF,TGTGCCAGCAGTTTGAACAGGGGGGAGAATGAGCAGTTCTTC
NA,TRBJ1-2,TRBV28,NA,CASSFIPLTGYTF,TGTGCCAGCAGTTTCATCCCTCTCACCGGCTACACCTTC
NA,TRBJ2-5,TRBV19,TRBD2,CASSSLIAGARETQYF,TGTGCCAGTAGTTCTCTGATAGCGGGGGCACGGGAGACCCAGTACTTC
NA,TRBJ1-2,TRBV5-1,TRBD1,CASGTEFLLWGYTF,TGCGCCAGCGGGACAGAATTCCTCCTCTGGGGCTACACCTTC
NA,TRBJ2-7,TRBV2,TRBD2,CASSGPSGVPYEQYF,TGTGCCAGCAGTGGTCCTAGCGGGGTCCCCTACGAGCAGTACTTC
NA,TRBJ2-1,TRBV18,TRBD1,CASSPRDRANEQFF,TGTGCCAGCTCACCGCGTGACAGGGCGAATGAGCAGTTCTTC
few,TRBJ1-1,TRBV18,NA,CASSPQGVGAEAFF,TGTGCCAGCTCACCACAGGGAGTTGGAGCTGAAGCTTTCTTT
NA,TRBJ2-3,TRBV7-9,TRBD2,CASSRRRVAGVGTDTQYF,TGTGCCAGCAGCCGGCGTCGGGTAGCGGGAGTTGGTACAGATACGCAGTATTTT
NA,TRBJ1-2,TRBV2,TRBD1,CASSGGGQGAWDGYTF,TGTGCCAGCAGTGGGGGAGGACAGGGGGCCTGGGATGGCTACACCTTC
NA,TRBJ2-3,TRBV10-3,NA,CAISGGGGRTSTDTQYF,TGTGCCATCAGTGGAGGGGGAGGCAGAACTAGCACAGATACGCAGTATTTT